This T cell receptor (beta chain) was retrieved from a study of tumor-infiltrating lymphocytes in primary liver carcinoma. A constant-region primer served to make TCR beta cDNA from around 500 ng total RNA. Three nested multiplex PCR rounds, a slightly modified ARM-PCR method, built the TCR beta libraries. A C-beta reverse primer and TRBV1-TRBV30 forward primers served in each of the first two PCR rounds, at approximately 10 cycles apiece. TCRdb passed the multiplex PCR reads through MiXCR, listing each CDR3 protein once. The sample lists roughly 20,000 distinct CDR3 sequences; roughly three quarters were seen once. This CDR3 contains 17 residues. CDR1 is LGHNA and CDR2 is YNFKEQ in the germline V gene. DNA and RNA were both co-extracted from 20-30 mg of bulk tissue that had not been sorted. On this clonotype itself: Germline and junction disagree at one end, which may indicate a read error.

The sample consisted of liver tumor tissue from sampling region 4. As for subset: tumor region T4, right-lateral pole. The sequence was obtained from a woman in her twenties or thirties with primary liver carcinoma and hepatitis B virus infection. The chain uses TRBV4-2 and TRBJ2-2; 9 nucleotides agree with TRBD2. CDR3 DNA: TGTGTCAGCAGCGAACCTCTGAGGACTAGCGAAACCGGGGAGCTGTTTTTT. Amino acids: CVSSEPLRTSETGELFF.